The 4 T cell receptor beta chains presented below share a single source sample, sequenced in a study of radiotherapy plus CTLA-4 blockade in lung cancer. The repertoire was sequenced with immunoSEQ multiplex PCR; TCRdb's copy has only in-frame clones and lacks some. The sample lists roughly 90,000 clones, 60% to 85% occurring once. This material consisted of peripheral blood, taken from a patient treated with radiotherapy plus ipilimumab. All receptors come from a human donor with non-small cell lung cancer who had a partial response to radiotherapy plus ipilimumab. Some clones in this sample may be carry-over from other donors' samples.

This clone was picked up one time. This chain links TRBV6-5 with TRBJ2-7; D is possibly TRBD2 (6 bases). The CDR3 totals 14 residues. V lost 5 bases to trimming and J lost 2 bases, with 13 bases between them. CDR1 is MNHEY, CDR2 SVGAGI, per germline. The DNA of the CDR3 is TGTGCCAGCAGTGAACCGGGAGAGACCTACGAGCAGTACTTC. This sequence encodes CASSEPGETYEQYF.

The chain links TRBV29-1 to TRBJ2-6; weak D call: TRBD2 (5 bases). CDR1 SQVTM and CDR2 ANQGSEA come from the germline V gene. V dropped 3 bases and J dropped 2 bases, with 8 bases sitting between them. This CDR3 is built from 14 residues. CDR3: CSVEEVPGANVLTF. The CDR3 DNA follows: TGCAGCGTTGAGGAGGTTCCTGGGGCCAACGTCCTGACTTTC.

This chain connects TRBV7-7 to TRBJ1-2; D is unclear. This CDR3 has 16 residues. Germline V gene lookup returns CDR1 SSHAT and CDR2 FNYEAQ (reference sequence). V was cut by 4 bases and J by 7 bases, with 22 bases left in between. DNA for the CDR3: TGTGCCAGCAGCTCCGCAGACTACAACTTCTTGGGTGGCTACACCTTC. This gives the protein CASSSADYNFLGGYTF.

The J gene is TRBJ1-1, the V gene TRBV4-2; no clear D gene. Trimming took 0 bases from V and 7 from J, leaving 12 bases between them. Germline values: CDR1 LGHNA, CDR2 YNFKEQ. The CDR3 covers 14 residues. CDR3 bases: TGTGCCAGCAGCCAAGAAGTCCGGGATCGTGAAGCTTTCTTT. This translates into CASSQEVRDREAFF.